The sequence of this T cell receptor (beta chain) was determined in a study of shared clonotypes between healthy human individuals (dated by TCRdb to 2020 to 2022). Regarding the study in general: Three men and a couple of women, aged 18 to 49 years, made up the cohort. Per donor, three plates each were used for CD4 naive and CD4 memory, two for CD8 naive, and one for CD8 memory. To estimate repertoire size and how much clonotype sharing occurs between individuals, the study deeply sequenced the blood TCR repertoires of about five healthy adults. Different laboratories and diverse techniques were used to prepare libraries and sequence TCR repertoires, to increase sequencing depth and limit assay-specific biases. Between about 0.94 and 8.9 billion PBMCs per donor were obtained by leukapheresis.

Using the deep immunoSEQ assay, multiplex PCR amplified TCR CDR3 regions from genomic DNA. Genomic DNA extracted from each cell subset was distributed evenly over all wells of several immunoSEQ 96-well plates, and each plate served as one replicate. For sorted subsets, roughly 190 ng of genomic DNA, equivalent to some 30,000 T cell genomes, went into each replicate PCR. Purified libraries were measured with a Qubit 3.0 fluorometer, size-checked on a Bioanalyzer 2100, and measured again with the KAPA Library Quantification kit. Every immunoSEQ 96-well plate was sequenced on a separate single-read 150-cycle Illumina NextSeq 550 flow cell. The study's processing was this. Because the immunoSEQ output held only junctional sequences and lacked quality scores, the filtering could not match the filtering applied to full-length reads. To assign V/J genes and CDR3, sequences were annotated using PyIR, a Python wrapper for IgBLAST v1.9, with IMGT germline references. Reads with weak V/J assignments (E-value above 1e-6), missing CDR3, stop codons, out-of-frame junctions, or ambiguous translated residues were removed. V3J clonotypes were defined as sequences sharing the same inferred V gene, J gene, and CDR3 amino acid sequence. The percentage overlap between two repertoires was calculated by dividing the number of shared unique clonotypes by the size of the smaller repertoire. Richness of each repertoire was evaluated using RTK rarefaction, the Chao1 estimator, and Recon v2.1 estimates of unobserved clonotypes. Generation probabilities were computed with OLGA for all TCRbeta clonotypes obtained by the gDNA method from several donors. The clones in this table, taken by TCRdb from immuneACCESS, are in-frame only. Not every clone is retained; where verified, under half of the shortfall comes from an unresolved V gene, and the cause of the rest is unknown. V, J and clone size are those of that table, while D and trimming were read from the DNA. This sample lists roughly 2.1 million clones; approximately 94% were detected once. Over 1.5% of the sample is taken by the ten largest.

As to this clone: The antigen it binds to is not known. Base qualities are not provided; no much larger clone lies one nucleotide away.

CD8 naive samples were obtained by positive selection for CCR7 among CD45RO-negative cells, yielding a CD45RA+CCR7+ population from which TemRA cells were excluded. The donors were healthy, HIV-negative adults who had no recently reported acute infections or vaccinations. Only Caucasian adults living in Nashville, Tennessee, USA were represented among the donors. Blood was obtained by leukapheresis, after which PBMCs were separated by Ficoll-Histopaque density gradient centrifugation and cryopreserved in liquid nitrogen vapor phase. Analytical flow cytometry was used to check the purity and quantity of each magnetically sorted T cell population. Genomic DNA was isolated from each sorted fraction and quantified by UV absorbance on a Nanodrop 2000c. From a lookup of the germline V gene, CDR1 and CDR2 are SQVTM and ANQGSEA. CDR3 length: 14 amino acids, cysteine to phenylalanine. Only the CDR3 portion is preserved as DNA: 42 bases, with reading frame beginning at the first base. Trimming at the junction amounts to 7 bases on V and 5 bases on J, and the germline ends lie 20 bases apart.

Results the study describes overall, beyond this receptor: Compared with non-shared clonotypes, clonotypes shared by all four sorted-subset donors had higher generation probabilities. Pairwise subsampling led to the expectation that sequencing depth would affect the degree of clonotype sharing among donors. Even with the large sequencing depth, rarefaction of the sorted-subset datasets indicated that sequencing was incomplete. The genetic and exposure-history diversity represented was limited by the small number of donors. Naive subsets generally had larger estimated clonotype richness than memory subsets. Sharing across four donors was observed for about 5% of naive CD4, 3.5% of naive CD8, 2% to 2.5% of memory CD4, and less than 0.45% of memory CD8 clonotypes. Sampling was restricted to blood, and TCR repertoires in tissues likely differ from the TCR repertoires found in blood.

This chain joins TRBV29-1 to TRBJ2-5; TRBD1 could be the D gene, as 6 bases match. The sequenced sample consisted of naive CD8+ T cells from PBMCs. In the paper's terms, the cell subset or site label means: CD45RA+CCR7+. This TCR was recovered from a man younger than 30 in good health. Some clones in this sample may be carry-over from other donors' samples. At the DNA level, the sequence is TGCAGCGCTTGGGCCCAGGGGCTCTCGGAGACCCAGTACTTC. Its protein reads: CSAWAQGLSETQYF.